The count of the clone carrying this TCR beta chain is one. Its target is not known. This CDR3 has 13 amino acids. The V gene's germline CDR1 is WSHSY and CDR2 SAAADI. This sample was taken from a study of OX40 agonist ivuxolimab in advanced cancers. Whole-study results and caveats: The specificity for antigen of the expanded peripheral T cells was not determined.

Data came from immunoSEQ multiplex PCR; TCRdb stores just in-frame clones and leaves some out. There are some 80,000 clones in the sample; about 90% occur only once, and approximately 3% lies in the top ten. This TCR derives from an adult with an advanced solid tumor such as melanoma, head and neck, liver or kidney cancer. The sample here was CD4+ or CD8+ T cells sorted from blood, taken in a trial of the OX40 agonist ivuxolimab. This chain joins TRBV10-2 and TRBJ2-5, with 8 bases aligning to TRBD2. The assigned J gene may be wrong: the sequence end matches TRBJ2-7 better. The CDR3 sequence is CASWPGGGHEQYF. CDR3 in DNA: TGCGCCAGCTGGCCCGGGGGGGGTCACGAGCAGTACTTC.